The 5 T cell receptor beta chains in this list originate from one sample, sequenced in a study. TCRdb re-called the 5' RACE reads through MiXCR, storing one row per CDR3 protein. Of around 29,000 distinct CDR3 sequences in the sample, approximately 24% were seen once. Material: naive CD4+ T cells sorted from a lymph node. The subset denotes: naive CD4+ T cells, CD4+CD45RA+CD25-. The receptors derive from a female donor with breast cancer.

CDR3 loop: CASSSNDPYNEQFF. CDR3 nucleotide sequence: TGTGCCAGCAGTTCGAACGACCCGTACAATGAGCAGTTCTTC. The rearrangement joins TRBV6-5 to TRBJ2-1; unclear D gene. CDR3 length: 14 residues. Germline CDR1 is MNHEY and CDR2 is SVGAGI. V gave up 4 bases and J gave up 4 bases, with 11 bases separating them.

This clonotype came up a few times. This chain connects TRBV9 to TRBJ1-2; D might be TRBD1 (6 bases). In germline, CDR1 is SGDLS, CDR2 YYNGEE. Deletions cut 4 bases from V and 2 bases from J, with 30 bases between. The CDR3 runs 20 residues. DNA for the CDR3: TGTGCCAGCAGCCCGCGCCAGGCAGGGAGGGCTCTAGGGGGAAACTATGGCTACACCTTC. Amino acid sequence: CASSPRQAGRALGGNYGYTF. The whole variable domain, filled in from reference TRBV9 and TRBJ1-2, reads DSGVTQTPKHLITATGQRVTLRCSPRSGDLSVYWYQQSLDQGLQFLIQYYNGEERAKGNILERFSAQQFPDLHSELNLSSLELGDSALYFCASSPRQAGRALGGNYGYTFGSGTRLTVV.

CDR3 in DNA: TGTGCCAGCAGTCCCCGGCAACACAGGGGGCGAACTGGGGCCAACGTCCTGACTTTC. Amino acid sequence: CASSPRQHRGRTGANVLTF. The chain joins TRBV28 to TRBJ2-6; 9 bases map to TRBD1. The length of the CDR3 is 19 residues. CDR1 is MDHEN and CDR2 is SYDVKM in the germline V gene. Unmatched junction bases numbered 13, after V lost 5 bases and J lost 2 bases.

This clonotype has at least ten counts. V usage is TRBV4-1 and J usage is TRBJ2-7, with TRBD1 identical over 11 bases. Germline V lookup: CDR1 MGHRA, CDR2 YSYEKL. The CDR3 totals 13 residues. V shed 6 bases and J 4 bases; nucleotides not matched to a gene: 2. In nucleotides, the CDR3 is TGCGCCAGCAGGGACAGGGGGCAATACGAGCAGTACTTC. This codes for CASRDRGQYEQYF.

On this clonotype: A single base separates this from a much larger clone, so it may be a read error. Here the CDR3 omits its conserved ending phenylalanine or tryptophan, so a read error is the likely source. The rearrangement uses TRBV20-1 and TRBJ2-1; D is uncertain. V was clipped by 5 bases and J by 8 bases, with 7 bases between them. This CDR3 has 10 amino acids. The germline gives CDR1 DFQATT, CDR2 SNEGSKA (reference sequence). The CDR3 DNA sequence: TGCAGTGCTCGCCAGGATGAGCAGTTCTCC. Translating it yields CSARQDEQFS.